These T cell receptor beta chains were read from a single sample in a study of blood T cell repertoires in COVID-19. Repertoires were generated with immunoSEQ multiplex PCR, while TCRdb's copy carries only in-frame clones and drops some. The sample carries 40,000 to 50,000 clones, roughly 89% recorded once. Specimen: peripheral blood. The receptors shown here come from a man in his sixties or seventies with active COVID-19. Both conserved end residues are part of each CDR3.

J,V,CDR3
TRBJ2-3,TRBV6-6,CASSYRLTDTQYF
TRBJ1-2,TRBV10-3,CAISERTAAIGYTF
TRBJ1-2,TRBV18,CASSPRVAGQGDYGYTF
TRBJ1-3,TRBV11-2,CASSVPGQGHTIYF
TRBJ2-7,TRBV19,CASSASGGYSYEQYF
TRBJ1-2,TRBV6-6,CASEVGQGDYGYTF
TRBJ1-1,TRBV18,CASSPSDRYEAFF
TRBJ1-5,TRBV12-3/TRBV12-4,CASSLTGDQPQHF
TRBJ2-3,TRBV30,CAGTGDLGGTQYF
TRBJ2-5,TRBV30,CAWTSLAQETQYF
TRBJ1-2,TRBV6-5,CASSEGSNYGYTF
TRBJ1-1,TRBV5-6,CASSKRQGGSTEAFF
TRBJ1-3,TRBV9,CASSVAQGGTDTIYF
TRBJ1-2,TRBV7-8,CASTPRGGFGYGYTF
TRBJ2-5,TRBV19,CASSSQGRETQYF
TRBJ2-7,TRBV18,CASSPRGGPYEQYF
TRBJ2-1,TRBV18,CASSPQGSNEQFF
TRBJ1-5,TRBV2,CASSVLGRGGNQPQHF
TRBJ1-2,TRBV7-9,CASSLGFTGENGYTF
TRBJ2-1,TRBV11-2,CASSSVGGYAETYNEQFF
TRBJ2-5,TRBV5-1,CASSLGPPEGETQYF
TRBJ2-5,TRBV7-9,CASSLIWDTKTQYF
TRBJ1-2,TRBV12-3/TRBV12-4,CASSLLRGAGYTF
TRBJ2-5,TRBV19,CASSPGQQETQYF
TRBJ2-5,TRBV11-2,CASSLGLAGGGETQYF
TRBJ1-1,TRBV5-5,CASSLMGGLNTEAFF
TRBJ2-1,TRBV7-2,CASSLVGTDPYNEQFF
TRBJ2-2,TRBV5-1,CASSLWTSPNTGELFF
TRBJ2-5,TRBV4-1,CASSQEGAEETQYF
TRBJ2-7,TRBV3-1/TRBV3-2,CASSQGRSGYTYEQYF
TRBJ2-5,TRBV5-4,CASSLSGGAGETQYF
TRBJ1-6,TRBV2,CASSQNNSPLHF
TRBJ1-1,TRBV28,CASRHTDRGNTEAFF
TRBJ2-5,TRBV5-1,CASSLTTQETQYF
TRBJ2-5,TRBV5-8,CASSLVYGTQYF
TRBJ2-5,TRBV24-1,CATSEGQALQETQYF
TRBJ2-5,TRBV7-2,CASSLSGDRETQYF
TRBJ2-5,TRBV7-2,CASSSSLSGGARQTQYF
TRBJ1-6,TRBV19,CASRDPGNSPLHF
TRBJ1-1,TRBV2,CASSEPTGGRTEAFF
TRBJ2-3,TRBV7-9,CASSLEGSTDTQYF
TRBJ1-1,TRBV3-1/TRBV3-2,CASSPREGTEAFF
TRBJ2-1,TRBV5-6,CASSLMTGYSYEQFF
TRBJ1-1,TRBV29-1,CSVQQGITEAFF
TRBJ1-4,TRBV9,CASSAQPGQGGEKLFF
TRBJ2-3,TRBV7-3,CASSSPTSGVEDTQYF
TRBJ1-4,TRBV3-1/TRBV3-2,CASSHLDRPNEKLFF
TRBJ1-6,TRBV6-1,CASSASGTGLNSPLHF
TRBJ2-2,TRBV5-1,CASSLAVQGDTGELFF
TRBJ1-1,TRBV7-9,CASSLGQGSTEAFF
TRBJ1-1,TRBV5-6,CASSGTENTEAFF
TRBJ2-2,TRBV7-7,CASSQEPAGNTGELFF
TRBJ2-1,TRBV12-5,CASGPSGIYNEQFF
TRBJ2-7,TRBV30,CAFLHLAVLGEQYF